The entry below gives a single TCR beta chain sequence along with its context. These data originate in a study of T-cell reconstitution after alpha-beta-depleted transplantation in children. Unique molecular identifiers tagged the TCRbeta library. TCRdb reprocessed the PCR reads via MiXCR and lists one record per CDR3 protein. The sample records hundreds of thousands of distinct CDR3 sequences, roughly 17% being singletons. The CDR3 length is 15 residues. The V end lost 3 bases, the J end lost 0 bases, and 9 bases lay between the germline ends. The source material was PBMCs, mostly from graft donor cells, sampled 360 days after TCRalphabeta/CD19-depleted stem cell transplant. This rearrangement joins TRBV12-3 or TRBV12-4 to TRBJ1-3; D ambiguous. This receptor was identified in a boy under two years old who had a stem cell transplant for Wiskott-Aldrich syndrome, so the T cells may come from the graft donor. CDR3 DNA sequence: TGTGCCAGCAGTTTGGACGGAACCTCTGGAAACACCATATATTTT. Encoded protein: CASSLDGTSGNTIYF.